A single sample is the source of the 15 T cell receptor beta chains below, sequenced in a study of CD8 T cells in ankylosing spondylitis. TCRdb redid the calling of the 5' RACE reads with MiXCR, one entry per CDR3 protein. The sample holds approximately 180,000 distinct CDR3 sequences, roughly 20% seen once. Sequencing was carried out using blood, either unsorted or a sorted T cell fraction (not recorded which). Every receptor here comes from a male donor aged 10 to 30 with ankylosing spondylitis or in good health (not recorded which).

This clonotype occurred many times. The genes are TRBV6-5 and TRBJ2-2; 9 bases are a match to TRBD2. This CDR3 region has 14 residues. CDR1 is MNHEY, CDR2 SVGAGI, per germline. Losses at the gene ends were 6 bases for V and 5 bases for J; bases not matched to a gene: 4. CDR3 residues: CASRGGGATGELFF. DNA for the CDR3: TGTGCCAGCAGGGGCGGGGGGGCGACCGGGGAGCTGTTTTTT.

This clonotype was counted ten times or more. The chain couples TRBV12-3 or TRBV12-4 to TRBJ2-4; the D is unclear. V was pared by 7 bases and J by 8 bases, with 9 bases between. The CDR3 has 11 residues. The CDR3 sequence: CASINRDIQYF. The CDR3 nucleotides are TGTGCCAGCATTAACCGGGACATTCAGTACTTC.

This clonotype has ten or more counts. The V and J genes are TRBV7-2 and TRBJ2-7; D ambiguous. The CDR3 spans 13 residues. Germline loops: CDR1 SGHTA, CDR2 FQGNSA. The V and J ends lost 3 bases and 2 bases respectively, with 8 bases between them. CDR3 DNA: TGTGCCAGCAGCTTCTTCGTCGCCTACGAGCAGTACGTC. Its translation: CASSFFVAYEQYV.

In its sample, this clonotype was seen many times. The CDR3 DNA sequence: TGCGCCAGCAGCGGAAAGAGCGGGATAGGGGGCAATGAGCAGTTCTTC. This translates into CASSGKSGIGGNEQFF. The chain uses TRBV5-1 and TRBJ2-1, with D maybe TRBD2 (7 bases). The CDR3 has 16 amino acids. Trimming removed 4 bases at V and 6 bases at J, with 20 bases between. Germline V gives CDR1 SGHRS, CDR2 YFSETQ. The full variable domain, completed using reference TRBV5-1 and TRBJ2-1, is KAGVTQTPRYLIKTRGQQVTLSCSPISGHRSVSWYQQTPGQGLQFLFEYFSETQRNKGNFPGRFSGRQFSNSRSEMNVSTLELGDSALYLCASSGKSGIGGNEQFFGPGTRLTVL.

This clonotype was recorded at least ten times. The chain links TRBV28 to TRBJ2-7; D is uncertain. Per the germline V gene, CDR1 is MDHEN and CDR2 is SYDVKM. With 0 bases removed from V and 0 bases from J, the gap between germline ends came to 6 bases. The CDR3 is 14 amino acids. This CDR3 reads CASSLWSDSYEQYF. The DNA for the CDR3 is TGTGCCAGCAGTTTATGGTCGGACTCCTACGAGCAGTACTTC.

The V gene is TRBV5-1, the J gene TRBJ2-2; 11 bases are shared with TRBD2. The germline CDR1 and CDR2 sequences are SGHRS and YFSETQ. This CDR3 contains 15 residues. The junction had 4 bases not matched to a gene; V was cut back by 5 bases and J by 4 bases. The CDR3 protein is CASRLAGAFTGELFF. In nucleotides, the CDR3 is TGCGCCAGCAGACTAGCGGGAGCTTTCACCGGGGAGCTGTTTTTT.

The sample holds many counts of this clonotype. V usage is TRBV12-3 or TRBV12-4 and J usage is TRBJ1-2, with 7 bases fitting TRBD1. V shed 2 bases and J 8 bases; nucleotides not matched to a gene: 8. The CDR3 is 14 amino acids. Here the CDR3 reads CASSLNEGAWGYTF. The CDR3 nucleotides read TGTGCCAGCAGTTTAAATGAGGGGGCGTGGGGCTACACCTTC.

This clonotype showed up just a few times. The V gene is TRBV7-9, the J gene TRBJ1-6; maybe TRBD1 (5 bases). The V and J ends lost 5 bases and 6 bases respectively, with 14 bases between them. This CDR3 spans 15 amino acids. CDR1 is SEHNR and CDR2 is FQNEAQ in the germline V gene (reference sequence). The CDR3 protein is CASSTRSGANSPLHF. The CDR3 bases are TGTGCCAGCAGCACCCGCAGTGGGGCTAATTCACCCCTCCACTTT.

This clonotype was found many times. The V gene is TRBV20-1, the J gene TRBJ1-5; the match to TRBD1 covers 9 bases. This CDR3 comprises 15 residues. Germline loops: CDR1 DFQATT, CDR2 SNEGSKA (reference sequence). J was trimmed by 6 bases and V by 3 bases; bases with no gene match: 9. The CDR3 DNA is TGCAGTGCTAGGAGAGCTGGACAGGGGCTTCAGCCCCAGCATTTT. This gives the protein CSARRAGQGLQPQHF.

This clonotype came up many times. The chain joins TRBV6-2 or TRBV6-3 to TRBJ2-1; D is unresolved. V lost 7 bases and J 7 bases, leaving 11 bases between the germline ends. This CDR3 contains 12 residues. Germline CDR1 is MNHEY and CDR2 is SVGEGT. This CDR3 is CASTDVGNEQFF. In DNA form, the CDR3 reads TGTGCCAGCACCGACGTGGGGAATGAGCAGTTCTTC.

This clonotype has a count of ten or more. The chain recombines TRBV29-1 with TRBJ2-6; 9 nucleotides align to TRBD1. V lost 1 base to trimming and J lost 2 bases; unmatched junction nucleotides: 9. Germline V gives CDR1 SQVTM, CDR2 ANQGSEA. The CDR3 runs 18 residues. The CDR3 spells CSVEGGGQGVPGANVLTF. The CDR3 DNA reads TGCAGCGTTGAAGGGGGGGGACAGGGAGTACCTGGGGCCAACGTCCTGACTTTC.

This sequence joins TRBV6-1 and TRBJ2-7; D is uncertain. The ends were cut back, 4 bases at V and 1 base at J, with 5 bases in the middle. The CDR3 covers 12 residues. Germline V gives CDR1 MNHNS, CDR2 SASEGT. The CDR3 sequence is CASSGPSYEQYV. In DNA form, the CDR3 reads TGTGCCAGCAGTGGGCCATCCTACGAGCAGTACGTC.

This clonotype was detected many times. V and J are TRBV6-5 and TRBJ2-7; 11 nucleotides agree with TRBD2. CDR3 size: 15 residues. V dropped 4 bases and J dropped 4; count of bases not matched to a gene: 6. CDR1 MNHEY and CDR2 SVGAGI come from the germline V gene. CDR3 residues: CASSSLGLAGYEQYF. In DNA form, the CDR3 reads TGTGCCAGCAGTTCGTTAGGACTAGCGGGTTACGAGCAGTACTTC.

This clonotype appeared many times. The gene calls are TRBV29-1 and TRBJ2-2, with 10 bases fitting TRBD2. The CDR3 spans 14 residues. V shed 7 bases and J 5 bases; nucleotides not matched to a gene: 7. CDR1 is SQVTM, CDR2 ANQGSEA, per germline. The CDR3 here is CSAGLAEGTGELFF. In DNA form, the CDR3 reads TGCAGCGCCGGACTAGCGGAAGGGACCGGGGAGCTGTTTTTT.

This clonotype was recorded many times. V is TRBV12-3 or TRBV12-4 and J is TRBJ2-7; 7 nucleotides match TRBD1. The trim removed 5 bases at V and 6 bases at J, leaving 4 bases unmatched. The CDR3 consists of 12 residues. Written as DNA, the CDR3 is TGTGCCAGCAGTCCAGGGGGATCCGAGCAGTACGTC. This codes for CASSPGGSEQYV.